The next 10 T cell receptor beta chains were all read from a single sample in a study of CD8 T cells in Susac syndrome. With random hexamers, about 0.5 to 1 ug RNA was reverse transcribed. From the immunoSEQ multiplex PCR reads, TCRdb called clonotypes with MiXCR, one entry per CDR3 protein. The sample contains under 200,000 distinct CDR3 sequences, 95% to 96% of which appear only once. What was sequenced was CD4+ T cells from PBMCs. The receptors shown here come from a human donor with Susac syndrome.

The chain links TRBV13 to TRBJ1-1, with D possibly matching TRBD1 (5 bases). Germline V CDR1 and CDR2: PRHDT, FYEKMQ (reference sequence). CDR3 length: 15 amino acids. V lost 0 bases and J 7 bases, leaving 15 bases between the germline ends. The CDR3 sequence is CASSLGSGMGNEAFF. The CDR3 DNA is TGTGCCAGCAGCTTAGGCTCAGGGATGGGGAATGAAGCTTTCTTT.

The rearrangement links TRBV29-1 to TRBJ1-2; D ambiguous. The germline gives CDR1 SQVTM, CDR2 ANQGSEA. There are 12 residues in the CDR3. Between the trimmed V and J ends, which lost 8 bases and 4 bases, there was a span of 14 bases. CDR3 loop: CSCNAGSYGYTF. The CDR3 DNA follows: TGCAGCTGTAACGCGGGTAGCTATGGCTACACCTTC.

This rearrangement joins TRBV15 to TRBJ1-4; no reliable D call. The CDR3 runs 16 residues. The V gene's germline CDR1 is LNHNV and CDR2 YYDKDF (reference sequence). V shed 9 bases and J shed 0 bases, with 17 bases lying between them. CDR3 sequence reads: CATQGPNLATNEKLFF. CDR3 nucleotides: TGTGCCACGCAAGGGCCTAATCTCGCAACTAATGAAAAACTGTTTTTT.

This chain connects TRBV29-1 to TRBJ1-2, with a weak D call TRBD1 (5 bases). Germline CDR1 reads SQVTM; CDR2 reads ANQGSEA. The V and J ends lost 7 bases and 7 bases respectively, with 16 bases between them. The CDR3 consists of 12 residues. The CDR3 sequence is CSADRGAGGYTF. In DNA form, the CDR3 reads TGCAGCGCCGACCGCGGGGCGGGTGGCTACACCTTC. Filled out from reference TRBV29-1 and TRBJ1-2, the complete variable domain reads SAVISQKPSRDICQRGTSLTIQCQVDSQVTMMFWYRQQPGQSLTLIATANQGSEATYESGFVIDKFPISRPNLTFSTLTVSNMSPEDSSIYLCSADRGAGGYTFGSGTRLTVV.

The V and J genes are TRBV20-1 and TRBJ2-5; tentatively, D is TRBD2 (5 bases). This CDR3 has 13 residues. The germline V gene encodes CDR1 DFQATT and CDR2 SNEGSKA (reference sequence). With 3 bases removed from V and 3 bases from J, the gap between germline ends came to 11 bases. In DNA form, the CDR3 reads TGCAGTGCTAGCCGGACTTATAAAGAGACCCAGTACTTC. Amino acid sequence: CSASRTYKETQYF.

The rearrangement links TRBV3-1 to TRBJ2-2; D not resolved. V lost 8 bases, J lost 4 bases, and 11 bases lay in between. CDR3 length: 13 residues. CDR1 LGHDT and CDR2 YNNKEL come from the germline V gene (reference sequence). CDR3 sequence: CASARGGTGELFF. Written as DNA, the CDR3 is TGTGCCAGCGCCCGCGGCGGCACCGGGGAGCTGTTTTTT.

The chain joins TRBV9 to TRBJ2-6; no clear D gene. This CDR3 contains 15 residues. V shed 0 bases and J shed 0 bases, with 4 bases lying between them. The germline V gene encodes CDR1 SGDLS and CDR2 YYNGEE. CDR3 in DNA: TGTGCCAGCAGCGTAGGGCTCTCTGGGGCCAACGTCCTGACTTTC. Amino acid sequence: CASSVGLSGANVLTF.

V usage is TRBV20-1 and J usage is TRBJ2-1; D is undetermined. The CDR3 runs 10 residues. V shed 6 bases and J shed 5 bases, with 5 bases lying between them. The V gene's germline CDR1 is DFQATT and CDR2 SNEGSKA (reference sequence). CDR3 nucleotides: TGCAGTGCGTCCCACAATGAGCAGTTCTTC. This sequence encodes CSASHNEQFF.

The chain uses TRBV30 and TRBJ2-7, with TRBD1 identical over 10 bases. This CDR3 has 14 residues. V shed 5 bases, J shed 4 bases, and the junction held 8 bases outside the gene matches. Germline V gives CDR1 GTSNPN, CDR2 SVGIG (reference sequence). The CDR3 bases are TGTGCCTGGGGTGGACAGGGGGGCCTTTACGAGCAGTACTTC. Its protein is CAWGGQGGLYEQYF.

This rearrangement joins TRBV2 to TRBJ1-2; D gene unclear. This CDR3 is built from 12 residues. V was clipped by 7 bases and J by 5 bases, with 11 bases between them. Germline V gene sequence: CDR1 SNHLY, CDR2 FYNNEI. Here the CDR3 reads CASKKGEYGYTF. The CDR3 region has the DNA TGTGCCAGCAAAAAAGGAGAATATGGCTACACCTTC.